This T cell receptor beta chain was documented in a study of long-term antiretroviral therapy in people with HIV. Notes on the study in general: Information on adherence to ART, viral resistance or therapy changes was unavailable. The clones with expansion before ART were dominant in the repertoire at all time points. Diversity measured after ART increased yet remained under transplant donor controls.

The CDR3 extends over 15 amino acids. V lost 0 bases and J 4 bases, leaving 13 bases between the germline ends. Germline values: CDR1 SGHRS, CDR2 YFSETQ. At survey level, the immunoSEQ assay was run in its v3.0 version. Data came from immunoSEQ multiplex PCR; TCRdb stores just in-frame clones and leaves some out. The sample lists about 28,000 clones, over 90% occurring once. A note on this clone: Its antigen remains unknown.

Only United States sites treated participants with HIV. This TCR was recovered from a man between 25 and 39 years old with HIV. The source was unsorted PBMCs, collected 6 to 6.5 years after starting antiretroviral therapy. The chain links TRBV5-1 to TRBJ1-2; possibly TRBD1 for D (5 bases). The CDR3 region is CASSLGATGLYGYTF. The CDR3 DNA follows: TGCGCCAGCAGCTTGGGGGCGACGGGGCTCTATGGCTACACCTTC.